This T cell receptor beta chain was documented in a study of blood T cell repertoires in COVID-19. Across the whole study: The cDNA or gDNA used as material had been derived from T cells, B-cell-depleted T cells, or PBMCs.

In the authors' methods: Amplified reference gene primers provided the basis for estimating nucleated cell counts. TCRdb's copy holds only in-frame clones and misses some; the assay was immunoSEQ multiplex PCR. The V and J calls and clone size come from that table; D and trimming were worked out from the DNA. This repertoire shows 63,000 or so clones, about three quarters found once; its top ten account for about 9.1%. CDR1 SGHTA and CDR2 FQGTGA come from the germline V gene. Trimming took 5 bases from V and 2 from J; bases not matched to a gene: 3. The CDR3 contains 15 residues. This clone was recorded once.

The chain uses TRBV7-3 and TRBJ2-2, with 9 nucleotides matching TRBD2. Material for sequencing was peripheral blood. The TCR was taken from a human donor in a cohort sampled during active COVID-19. Here the CDR3 reads CASSLAGFNTGELFF. CDR3 nucleotide sequence: TGTGCCAGCAGCCTAGCGGGATTCAACACCGGGGAGCTGTTTTTT.